Shown below are 16 T cell receptor beta chains from a single sample sequenced in a study of T cells in Graves' hyperthyroidism and ophthalmopathy. The source material, RNA transcripts, was used to amplify TCR beta CDR3 regions. First-round RT-PCR targeting the TCR CDR3 was performed with the HTBI primer set. Each CDR3 protein is one row after TCRdb ran MiXCR on the multiplex PCR reads. The sample has nearly 750,000 distinct CDR3 sequences; approximately 40% are singletons. Input material: blood. The source is a woman between 35 and 50 years old with Graves' hyperthyroidism.

This clonotype was counted between two and nine times. The gene calls are TRBV6-5 and TRBJ1-1, with D possibly matching TRBD1 (5 bases). The CDR3 runs 12 residues. V lost 8 bases, J lost 6 bases, and 13 bases lay in between. The germline V gene encodes CDR1 MNHEY and CDR2 SVGAGI. CDR3: CASFQGGSEAFF. The CDR3 DNA sequence: TGTGCCAGCTTCCAGGGCGGGTCTGAAGCTTTCTTT.

This clonotype has only a few counts. The CDR3 sequence is CASHQGGGASTEAFF. The CDR3 nucleotides are TGCGCCAGCCACCAAGGGGGGGGCGCGTCCACTGAAGCTTTCTTT. The chain couples TRBV4-3 to TRBJ1-1; D possibly corresponds to TRBD1 (6 bases). V dropped 8 bases and J dropped 4 bases, with 20 bases sitting between them. Germline CDR1 and CDR2: LGHNA and YSLEER. This CDR3 region has 15 residues.

This clonotype was seen a few times. At one boundary the junction diverges from the germline segment, which might be a read error. V and J are TRBV24-1 and TRBJ2-7; D is uncertain. The CDR3 runs to 14 residues. From germline, CDR1 is KGHDR and CDR2 SFDVKD. CDR3 nucleotides: TGTGCCAGCAGTTACAATGGTTACTCCTACGAGCAGTACTTC. Translated, it gives CASSYNGYSYEQYF.

This clonotype has ten or more counts. This sequence joins TRBV5-1 and TRBJ1-5; a possible D gene is TRBD1 (6 bases). Germline assignment: CDR1 SGHRS and CDR2 YFSETQ. The germline V and J ends were trimmed by 6 bases and 2 bases, with 12 bases remaining between them. This CDR3 region has 14 residues. The CDR3 DNA is TGCGCCAGCAAGAGGGGGGAGGGCAATCAGCCCCAGCATTTT. Protein sequence: CASKRGEGNQPQHF.

The chain couples TRBV19 to TRBJ1-5, with D possibly TRBD1 on 5 matching bases. The V and J ends lost 9 bases and 5 bases respectively, with 20 bases between them. CDR1 is LNHDA and CDR2 is SQIVND in the germline V gene (reference sequence). The CDR3 has 15 residues. DNA of the CDR3: TGTGCCAGCAGTTTAGGGGTGGGGGGGGATCAGCCCCAGCATTTT. It specifies CASSLGVGGDQPQHF.

With regard to this clonotype: The junction and the germline gene differ at one end; a read error may be behind it. This rearrangement joins TRBV6-1 to TRBJ1-2; perhaps TRBD1 as D (5 bases). The CDR3 length is 13 residues. Germline-derived CDR1 and CDR2 are MNHNS and SASEGT. CDR3 in DNA: TGTGCCGGCAGGTCCGGGACTGACTATGGCTACACCTTC. Its translation: CAGRSGTDYGYTF.

This clonotype was seen ten or more times. V is TRBV7-9 and J is TRBJ1-5; a possible D gene is TRBD1 (5 bases). CDR1 is SEHNR and CDR2 is FQNEAQ in the germline V gene (reference sequence). The length of the CDR3 is 16 residues. V was cut by 5 bases and J by 2 bases, with 16 bases left in between. CDR3 coding DNA: TGTGCCAGCAGCCGAGGGGAGGGAGTAGGCAATCAGCCCCAGCATTTT. This sequence encodes CASSRGEGVGNQPQHF. The entire variable domain, with the rest obtained from reference TRBV7-9 and TRBJ1-5, is as follows: DTGVSQNPRHKITKRGQNVTFRCDPISEHNRLYWYRQTLGQGPEFLTYFQNEAQLEKSRLLSDRFSAERPKGSFSTLEIQRTEQGDSAMYLCASSRGEGVGNQPQHFGDGTRLSIL.

On this clonotype itself: Given the absence of the conserved phenylalanine or tryptophan at the CDR3 end, a read error is likely. The rearrangement uses TRBV19 and TRBJ1-1; TRBD1 matches 7 bases. With 7 bases clipped from V and 5 bases from J, the junction kept 7 bases outside the gene matches. Germline V gives CDR1 LNHDA, CDR2 SQIVND (reference sequence). The CDR3 has 13 amino acids. Here the CDR3 DNA reads TGTGCCAGTACTCCCAGGGGGAGGACTGAAGCTTTCCTT. Translated, it gives CASTPRGRTEAFL.

The rearrangement uses TRBV15 and TRBJ2-3, with D perhaps given as TRBD1 or TRBD2 (6 bases each). CDR3 length: 14 amino acids. The V gene's germline CDR1 is LNHNV and CDR2 YYDKDF (reference sequence). The V end was cut by 4 bases, the J end by 5 bases, with 13 bases between. In DNA, the CDR3 is TGTGCCACCAGCATCGGGGGCTGGGGAGATACGCAGTATTTT. Encoded protein: CATSIGGWGDTQYF.

The chain employs TRBV15 and TRBJ1-3; possible D gene TRBD1, 6 bases. CDR1 is LNHNV, CDR2 YYDKDF, per germline (reference sequence). This CDR3 spans 13 amino acids. Trimming shortened V by 5 bases and J by 2 bases, and 7 bases separated the two germline ends. CDR3 DNA sequence: TGTGCCACCAGCGGGGGGCCTGGAAACACCATATATTTT. It is translated as CATSGGPGNTIYF.

This clonotype was detected a few times. V usage is TRBV6-1 and J usage is TRBJ1-1; D remains ambiguous. Trimming stripped 7 bases from V and 1 base from J, with 13 bases between. This CDR3 is built from 14 residues. The germline V gene has CDR1 MNHNS and CDR2 SASEGT. The CDR3 region has the DNA TGTGCCAGCAAGATGCCCCACGGGAACACTGAAGCTTTCTTT. It translates to CASKMPHGNTEAFF.

V gene TRBV2 combines with J gene TRBJ1-6, with 8 bases identical to TRBD1. Per the germline V gene, CDR1 is SNHLY and CDR2 is FYNNEI. With V trimmed by 8 bases and J by 7 bases, 7 bases remained unmatched. The CDR3 spans 14 residues. The CDR3 loop reads CASGRQGTNSPLHF. The CDR3 DNA reads as TGTGCCAGCGGGAGACAGGGGACGAATTCACCCCTCCACTTT.

The gene calls are TRBV6-1 and TRBJ1-3; D perhaps matches TRBD1 (5 bases). This CDR3 is 17 amino acids long. Germline V gene sequence: CDR1 MNHNS, CDR2 SASEGT. Deletions cut 6 bases from V and 2 bases from J, with 20 bases between. The CDR3 region has the DNA TGTGCCAGCAGCCCCGGGTCCAGGGCCTACCCTGGAAACACCATATATTTT. The encoded protein is CASSPGSRAYPGNTIYF.

This clonotype was seen ten or more times. The CDR3 sequence is CASSLVQGDGYTF. In DNA, the CDR3 is TGTGCCAGCAGCTTAGTACAGGGGGATGGCTACACCTTC. This chain joins TRBV7-9 and TRBJ1-2, with 8 positions matching TRBD1. V dropped 1 base and J dropped 6; count of bases not matched to a gene: 1. CDR1 and CDR2 from the germline V gene are SEHNR and FQNEAQ (reference sequence). The CDR3 is 13 residues long. The variable domain in full, completed from reference TRBV7-9 and TRBJ1-2, reads DTGVSQNPRHKITKRGQNVTFRCDPISEHNRLYWYRQTLGQGPEFLTYFQNEAQLEKSRLLSDRFSAERPKGSFSTLEIQRTEQGDSAMYLCASSLVQGDGYTFGSGTRLTVV.

This chain uses TRBV7-2 with TRBJ2-3, with D perhaps TRBD2 (5 bases). Germline V gene sequence: CDR1 SGHTA, CDR2 FQGNSA. The V end lost 8 bases, the J end lost 2 bases, and 17 bases lay between the germline ends. The CDR3 loop spans 15 amino acids. This chain's CDR3 is CASRRASQPTDTQYF. As DNA, the CDR3 is TGTGCCAGCCGCCGAGCTAGCCAACCCACAGATACGCAGTATTTT.

At least ten counts were recorded for this clonotype. V is TRBV4-1 and J is TRBJ1-2, with unresolved D. This CDR3 region has 13 residues. The V end was cut by 3 bases, the J end by 7 bases, with 12 bases between. CDR1 and CDR2 from the germline V gene are MGHRA and YSYEKL. The CDR3 nucleotides read TGCGCCAGCAGCCAGGGCGCACCCGGTGGCTACACCTTC. This gives the protein CASSQGAPGGYTF.